This is a list of T cell receptor beta chains from one sample in a study of cytomegalovirus exposure and HLA in healthy donors. The method was immunoSEQ multiplex PCR; TCRdb's version includes in-frame clones alone and lacks a portion of them. The sample shows 92,000 or so clones, less than 80% of them seen only once. The sample taken for sequencing was PBMCs. The source is a woman between 45 and 60 years old in good health and CMV-seropositive. The CDR3 runs from the conserved cysteine through the conserved F or W. The D gene is left open where the match is weak. Expanded clones are given a class, and other clones once, few, many or no size at all.

cdr3_nt: TGTGCCAGCTCACCATCCAGGGGAGAGGGCAATCAGCCCCAGCATTTT
cdr3_aa: CASSPSRGEGNQPQHF
d_call: NA
cdr3_length: 16
v_call: TRBV18
j_call: TRBJ1-5
clone_size: NA

cdr3_nt: TGTGCCAGCAGTTTACAGCGGGGGGAGTGGGGCTATGGCTACACCTTC
cdr3_aa: CASSLQRGEWGYGYTF
d_call: NA
cdr3_length: 16
v_call: TRBV28
j_call: TRBJ1-2
clone_size: NA

cdr3_nt: TGTGCCAGCAGCTCAGGGGGCGCGGTCTATAATTCACCCCTCCACTTT
cdr3_aa: CASSSGGAVYNSPLHF
d_call: TRBD1
cdr3_length: 16
v_call: TRBV5-4
j_call: TRBJ1-6
clone_size: NA

cdr3_nt: TGTGCCAGCAGCGCTCGGACTAGCGGTAGCACAGATACGCAGTATTTT
cdr3_aa: CASSARTSGSTDTQYF
d_call: TRBD2
cdr3_length: 16
v_call: TRBV7-6
j_call: TRBJ2-3
clone_size: NA

cdr3_nt: TGCGCCAGCAGCGGGGCCGTAGCGGGGGCCCCCCACGGGGAGCTGTTTTTT
cdr3_aa: CASSGAVAGAPHGELFF
d_call: TRBD2
cdr3_length: 17
v_call: TRBV4-1
j_call: TRBJ2-2
clone_size: NA

cdr3_nt: TGTGCCAGCAGCTTGAGTTCGGCTAACTATGGCTACACCTTC
cdr3_aa: CASSLSSANYGYTF
d_call: NA
cdr3_length: 14
v_call: TRBV5-4
j_call: TRBJ1-2
clone_size: NA

cdr3_nt: TGTGCCAGCAGCTCGCCGGACAGTTCGTCCTACAATGAGCAGTTCTTC
cdr3_aa: CASSSPDSSSYNEQFF
d_call: NA
cdr3_length: 16
v_call: TRBV13
j_call: TRBJ2-1
clone_size: few

cdr3_nt: TGTGCCAGCCAGGACGGCACGGGGGGTGGCTACACCTTC
cdr3_aa: CASQDGTGGGYTF
d_call: NA
cdr3_length: 13
v_call: TRBV6-5
j_call: TRBJ1-2
clone_size: NA

cdr3_nt: TGCGCCAGCAGCTTGGCCCTCGGGGACACTGAAGCTTTCTTT
cdr3_aa: CASSLALGDTEAFF
d_call: NA
cdr3_length: 14
v_call: TRBV5-1
j_call: TRBJ1-1
clone_size: NA

cdr3_nt: TGCGCCAGCAGCCTGGACAGTCACTATGGCTACACCTTC
cdr3_aa: CASSLDSHYGYTF
d_call: NA
cdr3_length: 13
v_call: TRBV5-1
j_call: TRBJ1-2
clone_size: NA

cdr3_nt: TGCGCCAGCAGCTTCCTTTTTAGGACAGGGAAGCAAGAGACTCAGCCCCAGCATTTT
cdr3_aa: CASSFLFRTGKQETQPQHF
d_call: TRBD1
cdr3_length: 19
v_call: TRBV5-1
j_call: TRBJ1-5
clone_size: few

cdr3_nt: TGTGCCAGTAGTATATTGGGCAGCCAAAACATTCAGTACTTC
cdr3_aa: CASSILGSQNIQYF
d_call: NA
cdr3_length: 14
v_call: TRBV19
j_call: TRBJ2-4
clone_size: NA

cdr3_nt: TGTGCCAGCGGCCCCACCGACACAGGGCTCTATGGCTACACCTTC
cdr3_aa: CASGPTDTGLYGYTF
d_call: NA
cdr3_length: 15
v_call: TRBV6-6
j_call: TRBJ1-2
clone_size: NA

cdr3_nt: TGTGCCAGCAGCTTCCAGTTCTATAATTCACCCCTCCACTTT
cdr3_aa: CASSFQFYNSPLHF
d_call: NA
cdr3_length: 14
v_call: TRBV27
j_call: TRBJ1-6
clone_size: NA

cdr3_nt: TGTGCCAGCATCTCCAGCTCCTACGAGCAGTACTTC
cdr3_aa: CASISSSYEQYF
d_call: NA
cdr3_length: 12
v_call: TRBV28
j_call: TRBJ2-7
clone_size: NA

cdr3_nt: TGCGCCAGCAGCCGGGGACAGGGGGCGAACACTGAAGCTTTCTTT
cdr3_aa: CASSRGQGANTEAFF
d_call: TRBD1
cdr3_length: 15
v_call: TRBV5-1
j_call: TRBJ1-1
clone_size: NA

cdr3_nt: TGTGCCAGCAGTCCGACTAGCGGGGGGTTCAATGAGCAGTTCTTC
cdr3_aa: CASSPTSGGFNEQFF
d_call: TRBD2
cdr3_length: 15
v_call: TRBV6-5
j_call: TRBJ2-1
clone_size: NA

cdr3_nt: TGCAGCGTCGGACTAGCGGGGGGTCAGGAGACCCAGTACTTC
cdr3_aa: CSVGLAGGQETQYF
d_call: TRBD2
cdr3_length: 14
v_call: TRBV29-1
j_call: TRBJ2-5
clone_size: few

cdr3_nt: TGCAGCGTTGGGGAGAATTCACCCCTCCACTTT
cdr3_aa: CSVGENSPLHF
d_call: NA
cdr3_length: 11
v_call: TRBV29-1
j_call: TRBJ1-6
clone_size: NA